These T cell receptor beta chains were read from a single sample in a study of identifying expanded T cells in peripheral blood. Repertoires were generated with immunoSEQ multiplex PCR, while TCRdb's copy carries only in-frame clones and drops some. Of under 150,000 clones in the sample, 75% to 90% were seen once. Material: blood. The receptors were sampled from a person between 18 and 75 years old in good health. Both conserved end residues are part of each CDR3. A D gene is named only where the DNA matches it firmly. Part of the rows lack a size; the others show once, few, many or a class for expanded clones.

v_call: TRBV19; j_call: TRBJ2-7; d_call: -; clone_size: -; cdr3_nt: TGTGCCAGTAGTATTTATCGGGTGATCCCAGGAGGGTATTCCTACGAGCAGTACTTC; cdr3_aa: CASSIYRVIPGGYSYEQYF
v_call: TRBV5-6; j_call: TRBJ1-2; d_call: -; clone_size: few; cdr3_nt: TGTGCCAGCAGCTCCGTCGAGGTGCGGGGCTACACCTTC; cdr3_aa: CASSSVEVRGYTF
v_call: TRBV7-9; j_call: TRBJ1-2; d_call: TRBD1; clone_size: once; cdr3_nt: TGTGCCAGCAGCTCACGGGGTTCCGGGACAGGGTGGGGCTACACCTTC; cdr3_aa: CASSSRGSGTGWGYTF
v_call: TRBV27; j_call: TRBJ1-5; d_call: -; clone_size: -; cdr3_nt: TGTGCCAGCAGTCCCGGAGGTGTAGGTCAGCCCCAGCATTTT; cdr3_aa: CASSPGGVGQPQHF
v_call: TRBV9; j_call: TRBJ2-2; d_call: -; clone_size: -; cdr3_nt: TGTGCCAGCAGCGTAGCTCAGAACACCGGGGAGCTGTTTTTT; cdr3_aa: CASSVAQNTGELFF
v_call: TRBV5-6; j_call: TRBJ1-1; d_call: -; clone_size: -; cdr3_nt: TGTGCCAGCAGCGTCGACTCGAACACTGAAGCTTTCTTT; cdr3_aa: CASSVDSNTEAFF
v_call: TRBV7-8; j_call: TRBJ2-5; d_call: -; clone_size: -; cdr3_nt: TGTGCCAGCAGCCCCAGGGGGAGGGAGGAGACCCAGTACTTC; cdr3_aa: CASSPRGREETQYF
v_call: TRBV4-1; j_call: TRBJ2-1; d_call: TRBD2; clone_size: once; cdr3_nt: TGCGCCAGCAGCCAAAAATTCCCGACTAGCGGCTACAATGAGCAGTTCTTC; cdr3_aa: CASSQKFPTSGYNEQFF
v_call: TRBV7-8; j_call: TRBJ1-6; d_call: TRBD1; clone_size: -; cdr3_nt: TGTGCCAGCAGCCCGGACAGGGGTATCAGGTCACCCCTCCACTTT; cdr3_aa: CASSPDRGIRSPLHF
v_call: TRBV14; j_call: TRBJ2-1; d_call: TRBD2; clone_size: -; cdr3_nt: TGTGCCAGCAGCCAAACAAGGACTAGCGGGGGCCATCGGTGGAATGAGCAGTTCTTC; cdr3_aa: CASSQTRTSGGHRWNEQFF
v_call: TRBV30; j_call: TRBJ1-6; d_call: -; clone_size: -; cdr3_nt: TGTGCCTGGAGTGTTGAAGGGGTACTCTATAATTCACCCCTCCACTTT; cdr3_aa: CAWSVEGVLYNSPLHF
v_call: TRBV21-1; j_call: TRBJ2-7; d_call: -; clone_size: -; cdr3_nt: TGTGCCAGCAGCAAGAAATTGACCTACGAGCAGTACTTC; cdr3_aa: CASSKKLTYEQYF
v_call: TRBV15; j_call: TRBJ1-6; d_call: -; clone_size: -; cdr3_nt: TGTGCCACCAGGAATGGACTAAATTCACCCCTCCACTTT; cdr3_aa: CATRNGLNSPLHF